The 26 T cell receptor beta chains below were found in one sample sequenced in a study of shared clonotypes between healthy human individuals. Assay used: immunoSEQ multiplex PCR; TCRdb lists only in-frame clones, some missing. The table has some 2,500,000 clones, 85% to 95% seen once; the top ten hold 0.37%. Sequenced: naive CD4+ T cells from PBMCs. Subset specified: CD45RA+ positively selected. The origin of the receptors is a man younger than 30 in good health. Some clones in this sample may be carry-over from other donors' samples.

The chain has TRBV29-1 and TRBJ2-2; 8 nucleotides line up with TRBD1. Germline lookup yields CDR1 SQVTM and CDR2 ANQGSEA. The V and J ends lost 7 bases and 3 bases, in that order; junction bases with no gene match: 10. There are 15 residues in the CDR3. The DNA for the CDR3 is TGCAGCGGAGGCGCGGCAGGGGGCCACACCGGGGAGCTGTTTTTT. Residues: CSGGAAGGHTGELFF.

The rearrangement joins TRBV28 to TRBJ2-2, with 13 bases fitting TRBD2. The CDR3 loop spans 18 amino acids. The J segment lost 1 base and the V segment lost 5 bases, leaving 7 bases of the junction unmatched. Germline V gives CDR1 MDHEN, CDR2 SYDVKM. The CDR3 DNA reads TGTGCCAGCAGTCCGCGGACTAGCGGGAGAAAGAACACCGGGGAGCTGTTTTTT. It is translated as CASSPRTSGRKNTGELFF.

This clone is a singleton in its sample. The J gene is TRBJ2-1, the V gene TRBV11-2; 11 bases align to TRBD2. Germline-derived CDR1 and CDR2 are SGHAT and FQNNGV. V dropped 1 base and J dropped 11; count of bases not matched to a gene: 10. This CDR3 comprises 16 residues. CDR3 in DNA: TGTGCCAGCAGCTTAGTTCGGGCTAGCGGGAGGCCGCAGCAGTTCTTC. Its protein product is CASSLVRASGRPQQFF.

The chain has TRBV5-1 and TRBJ2-3, with 15 bases lining up with TRBD2. The V segment lost 5 bases and the J segment 3 bases; nucleotides outside the gene matches: 4. CDR1 is SGHRS, CDR2 YFSETQ, per germline. The CDR3 has 16 amino acids. The CDR3 nucleotides read TGCGCCAGCAGATCGGGGACTAGCGGGAGGACAGATACGCAGTATTTT. Protein sequence: CASRSGTSGRTDTQYF. The full variable domain, completed using reference TRBV5-1 and TRBJ2-3, is KAGVTQTPRYLIKTRGQQVTLSCSPISGHRSVSWYQQTPGQGLQFLFEYFSETQRNKGNFPGRFSGRQFSNSRSEMNVSTLELGDSALYLCASRSGTSGRTDTQYFGPGTRLTVL.

On this clone itself: This specimen includes other DNA sequences encoding the same CDR3. The J gene is TRBJ1-5, the V gene TRBV7-2; tentatively, D is TRBD1 (5 bases). This CDR3 region has 17 residues. Trimming took 1 base from V and 0 from J, leaving 13 bases between them. The germline V gene has CDR1 SGHTA and CDR2 FQGNSA. CDR3 DNA sequence: TGTGCCAGCAGCTTAGTTGGGACTCCAAATAGCAATCAGCCCCAGCATTTT. It yields the protein CASSLVGTPNSNQPQHF.

The chain uses TRBV11-3 and TRBJ2-1, with 11 bases aligning to TRBD1. With 4 bases clipped from V and 4 bases from J, the junction kept 3 bases outside the gene matches. Germline V lookup: CDR1 SGHNT, CDR2 YENEEA. The CDR3 length is 15 residues. The CDR3: CASSWGTGGYNEQFF. Written as DNA, the CDR3 is TGTGCCAGCAGCTGGGGGACAGGGGGATACAATGAGCAGTTCTTC.

As for this clone: At the DNA level, this CDR3 is encoded by other sequences in the same sample as well. V is TRBV18 and J is TRBJ1-1; 7 nucleotides line up with TRBD1. The junction had 6 bases not matched to a gene; V was cut back by 1 base and J by 4 bases. CDR1 is KGHSH, CDR2 LQKENI, per germline. This CDR3 region has 15 residues. CDR3 sequence: CASSPLSGGGTEAFF. In nucleotides, the CDR3 is TGTGCCAGCTCACCACTTTCAGGGGGTGGCACTGAAGCTTTCTTT.

This clone was observed once. The rearrangement joins TRBV21-1 to TRBJ2-5; the D segment call TRBD2 is taken from the table without a DNA check. TRBV21-1 constitutes a pseudogene. The CDR3 has 14 amino acids. The CDR3 nucleotides are TGTGCCAGCAGCAAAGGTCTAGCGGGGGAGACCCAGTACTTC. It specifies CASSKGLAGETQYF.

This clone was recorded only once. Additional DNA sequences in this sample encode the identical CDR3. The V gene is TRBV15, the J gene TRBJ2-7; 7 positions agree with TRBD1. J gave up 2 bases and V 3 bases, and 1 base lay outside the gene matches. In germline, CDR1 is LNHNV, CDR2 YYDKDF (reference sequence). The CDR3 sequence is 13 residues long. CDR3 amino acids: CATSRGQTYEQYF. In DNA, the CDR3 is TGTGCCACCAGCAGGGGACAGACCTACGAGCAGTACTTC.

This rearrangement joins TRBV7-2 to TRBJ2-7; tentative D call: TRBD1 (7 bases). The CDR3 is 14 residues long. Germline V lookup: CDR1 SGHTA, CDR2 FQGNSA. V lost 4 bases to trimming and J lost 4 bases, with 14 bases between them. The CDR3 region is CASSSQGGPYEQYF. CDR3 DNA sequence: TGTGCCAGCAGCTCTCAGGGGGGCCCATACGAGCAGTACTTC.

This chain joins TRBV7-3 and TRBJ2-2; TRBD2 matches 8 bases. The V and J ends lost 1 base and 4 bases, in that order; junction bases with no gene match: 2. CDR1 is SGHTA, CDR2 FQGTGA, per germline. CDR3 length: 15 residues. This chain's CDR3 is CASSLNREGTGELFF. The CDR3 bases are TGTGCCAGCAGCTTAAACCGGGAGGGCACCGGGGAGCTGTTTTTT.

The chain couples TRBV6-6 to TRBJ2-5; 9 positions agree with TRBD1. V lost 6 bases and J lost 5; bases outside the gene matches: 10. This CDR3 region has 15 residues. The germline V gene has CDR1 MNHNY and CDR2 SVGAGI (reference sequence). CDR3 loop: CASREIQGAGETQYF. CDR3 DNA: TGTGCCAGCAGAGAGATACAGGGGGCAGGGGAGACCCAGTACTTC.

The sample holds a few counts of this clone. The chain employs TRBV11-2 and TRBJ2-1; either TRBD1 or TRBD2 may supply D (7 bases each). This CDR3 has 15 residues. The V and J ends lost 6 bases and 5 bases respectively, with 17 bases between them. Germline lookup yields CDR1 SGHAT and CDR2 FQNNGV. The CDR3 is CASSIGRGGHNEQFF. Here the CDR3 DNA reads TGTGCCAGCAGTATAGGCAGGGGGGGGCACAATGAGCAGTTCTTC.

Remarks on this clone: Other DNA sequences in this specimen translate into the identical CDR3. V usage is TRBV18 and J usage is TRBJ2-3, with 11 bases identical to TRBD2. V shed 3 bases, J shed 3 bases, and the junction held 2 bases outside the gene matches. The CDR3 length is 15 residues. In germline, CDR1 is KGHSH, CDR2 LQKENI. DNA of the CDR3: TGTGCCAGCTCACCCGGGACTAGCGGAACAGATACGCAGTATTTT. It codes for CASSPGTSGTDTQYF.

Points on this clone: Within the sample, other DNA sequences also encode this same CDR3. The genes are TRBV29-1 and TRBJ1-1; D is undetermined. CDR1 SQVTM and CDR2 ANQGSEA come from the germline V gene. The ends were cut back, 5 bases at V and 0 bases at J, with 10 bases in the middle. The CDR3 runs to 13 residues. For the CDR3, the DNA is TGCAGCGTTAGCGGAGTGATGAACACTGAAGCTTTCTTT. It translates to CSVSGVMNTEAFF.

The rearrangement joins TRBV5-1 to TRBJ2-5, with 10 nucleotides matching TRBD1. The germline gives CDR1 SGHRS, CDR2 YFSETQ. V gave up 4 bases and J gave up 4 bases; unmatched junction bases: 7. The CDR3 sequence is 15 residues long. In DNA form, the CDR3 reads TGCGCCAGCAGCCCCGGGACAGGGGCCGGAGAGACCCAGTACTTC. It is translated as CASSPGTGAGETQYF. Supplemented by reference TRBV5-1 and TRBJ2-5, the full variable domain reads KAGVTQTPRYLIKTRGQQVTLSCSPISGHRSVSWYQQTPGQGLQFLFEYFSETQRNKGNFPGRFSGRQFSNSRSEMNVSTLELGDSALYLCASSPGTGAGETQYFGPGTRLLVL.

The V call is TRBV28, the J call TRBJ1-5; TRBD1 is a possible D gene (5 bases). Per germline, CDR1 MDHEN and CDR2 SYDVKM. The germline V and J ends were trimmed by 6 bases and 5 bases, with 14 bases remaining between them. The CDR3 runs to 14 residues. The CDR3 sequence: CASSNRYLDQPQHF. Here the CDR3 DNA reads TGTGCCAGCAGCAACAGGTATCTGGATCAGCCCCAGCATTTT.

This chain links TRBV30 with TRBJ2-5, with D possibly matching TRBD1 (5 bases). The germline V gene encodes CDR1 GTSNPN and CDR2 SVGIG (reference sequence). The CDR3 is made up of 14 amino acids. Trimming pared 3 bases from V and 1 base from J, leaving 12 bases between. The CDR3 spells CAWRGRQTQETQYF. DNA of the CDR3: TGTGCCTGGAGGGGAAGACAGACCCAAGAGACCCAGTACTTC.

V and J are TRBV15 and TRBJ1-1; D unclear. V was cut by 0 bases and J by 4 bases, with 12 bases left in between. The V gene's germline CDR1 is LNHNV and CDR2 YYDKDF (reference sequence). The CDR3 loop spans 15 amino acids. CDR3 sequence reads: CATSRDGYLGTEAFF. In DNA, the CDR3 is TGTGCCACCAGCAGAGATGGGTACTTGGGCACTGAAGCTTTCTTT.

V gene TRBV5-1 combines with J gene TRBJ1-3; D gene uncertain. The CDR3 sequence is 13 residues long. The V gene lost 4 bases and the J gene lost 4 bases, with 9 bases spanning the gap. CDR1 is SGHRS and CDR2 is YFSETQ in the germline V gene. DNA for the CDR3: TGCGCCAGCAGCCTTAATACGGGAAACACCATATATTTT. Protein sequence: CASSLNTGNTIYF.

Turning to this clone: The identical CDR3 is also encoded by other nucleotide sequences in the sample. The rearrangement links TRBV2 to TRBJ1-5; a weak D match, TRBD1 (5 bases). Trimming pared 4 bases from V and 4 bases from J, leaving 14 bases between. This CDR3 spans 15 amino acids. Germline CDR1 is SNHLY and CDR2 is FYNNEI. CDR3 in amino acids: CASSGQGGGNQPQHF. CDR3 coding DNA: TGTGCCAGCAGTGGGCAGGGCGGTGGGAATCAGCCCCAGCATTTT.

The chain recombines TRBV9 with TRBJ2-1, with 9 bases lining up with TRBD2. This CDR3 is 16 amino acids long. Germline V gene data show CDR1 as SGDLS and CDR2 as YYNGEE. V was pared by 4 bases and J by 6 bases, with 11 bases of the junction left unmatched. CDR3 in amino acids: CASSTRIAGVGNEQFF. In DNA, the CDR3 is TGTGCCAGCAGCACCCGGATAGCGGGAGTCGGCAATGAGCAGTTCTTC.

This chain joins TRBV18 and TRBJ2-7, with 14 bases lining up with TRBD2. The J segment lost 7 bases and the V segment lost 1 base, leaving 12 bases of the junction unmatched. Germline values: CDR1 KGHSH, CDR2 LQKENI. The CDR3 covers 18 residues. CDR3 sequence: CASSPLGTSGSTTAEQYF. CDR3 sequence (DNA): TGTGCCAGCTCACCACTCGGGACTAGCGGGAGTACTACGGCTGAGCAGTACTTC.

This rearrangement joins TRBV28 to TRBJ2-1; TRBD2 agrees at 9 bases. The CDR3 totals 14 residues. The V and J ends lost 7 bases and 6 bases, in that order; junction bases with no gene match: 7. The germline gives CDR1 MDHEN, CDR2 SYDVKM. The CDR3 DNA reads as TGTGCCAGCACAAGGACTAGCGAGCCCAATGAGCAGTTCTTC. This gives the protein CASTRTSEPNEQFF.

V is TRBV21-1 and J is TRBJ2-1; the DNA was not used to check the table's D call, TRBD2. TRBV21-1 is termed a pseudogene. The CDR3 runs 18 residues. As DNA, the CDR3 is TGTGCCAGCAGCACAGGACTAGCGGGAGCGAGATACCACAATGAGCAGTTCTTC. Translated, it gives CASSTGLAGARYHNEQFF.

The chain has TRBV5-1 and TRBJ2-7; 13 nucleotides agree with TRBD2. Germline CDR1 reads SGHRS; CDR2 reads YFSETQ. V was pared by 4 bases and J by 4 bases, with 5 bases of the junction left unmatched. The length of the CDR3 is 15 residues. CDR3 protein: CASSALTSGGYEQYF. The CDR3 DNA sequence: TGCGCCAGCAGCGCCCTGACTAGCGGGGGGTACGAGCAGTACTTC.